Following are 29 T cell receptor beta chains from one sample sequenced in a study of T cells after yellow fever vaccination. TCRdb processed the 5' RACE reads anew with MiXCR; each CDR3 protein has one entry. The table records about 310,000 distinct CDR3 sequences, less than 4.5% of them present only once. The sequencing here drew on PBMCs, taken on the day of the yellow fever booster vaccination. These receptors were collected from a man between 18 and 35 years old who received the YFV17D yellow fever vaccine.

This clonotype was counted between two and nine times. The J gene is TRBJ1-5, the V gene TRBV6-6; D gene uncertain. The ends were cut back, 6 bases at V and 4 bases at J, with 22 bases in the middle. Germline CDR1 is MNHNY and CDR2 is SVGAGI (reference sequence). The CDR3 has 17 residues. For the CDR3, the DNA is TGTGCCAGCAGCCTACCGATCGGGGTGGCTCAAAATCAGCCCCAGCATTTT. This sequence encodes CASSLPIGVAQNQPQHF.

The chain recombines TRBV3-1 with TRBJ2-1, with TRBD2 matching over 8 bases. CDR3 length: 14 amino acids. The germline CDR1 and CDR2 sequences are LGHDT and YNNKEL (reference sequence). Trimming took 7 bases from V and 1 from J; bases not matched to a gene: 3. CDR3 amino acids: CASTGTRSYNEQFF. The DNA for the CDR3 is TGTGCCAGCACCGGGACTAGATCCTACAATGAGCAGTTCTTC.

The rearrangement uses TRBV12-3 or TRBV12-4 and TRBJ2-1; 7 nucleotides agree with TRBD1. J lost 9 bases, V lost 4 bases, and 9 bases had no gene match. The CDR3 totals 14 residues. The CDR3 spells CASSSRTGYGEQFF. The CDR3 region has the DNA TGTGCCAGCAGTTCCCGGACAGGCTATGGTGAGCAGTTCTTC.

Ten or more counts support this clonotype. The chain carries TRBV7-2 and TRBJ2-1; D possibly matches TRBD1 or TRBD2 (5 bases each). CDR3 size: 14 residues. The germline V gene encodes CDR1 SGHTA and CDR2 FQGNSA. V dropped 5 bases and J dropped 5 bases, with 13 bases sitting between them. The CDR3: CASSKMGPDNEQFF. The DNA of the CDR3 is TGTGCCAGCAGCAAGATGGGACCGGACAATGAGCAGTTCTTC.

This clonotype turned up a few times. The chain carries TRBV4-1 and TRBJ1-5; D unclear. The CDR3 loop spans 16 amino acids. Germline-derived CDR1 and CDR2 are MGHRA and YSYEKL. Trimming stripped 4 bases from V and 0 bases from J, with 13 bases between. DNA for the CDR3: TGCGCCAGCAGCCCCCAGCCGGGAAGTAGCAATCAGCCCCAGCATTTT. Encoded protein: CASSPQPGSSNQPQHF.

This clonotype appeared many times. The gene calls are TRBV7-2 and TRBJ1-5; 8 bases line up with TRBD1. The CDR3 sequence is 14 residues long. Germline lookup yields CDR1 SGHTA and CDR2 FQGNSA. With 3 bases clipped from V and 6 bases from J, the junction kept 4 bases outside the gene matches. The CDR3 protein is CASSFGQGSQPQHF. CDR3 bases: TGTGCCAGCAGCTTCGGACAGGGTTCTCAGCCCCAGCATTTT.

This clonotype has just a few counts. CDR3 DNA: TGCAGTGCTAGAGATCCCAGGTCGGCGGGGGGCATCCAAGAGACCCAGTACTTC. This codes for CSARDPRSAGGIQETQYF. The chain is built from TRBV20-1 and TRBJ2-5, with TRBD2 matching 8 bases. Looked up from germline, CDR1 is DFQATT and CDR2 is SNEGSKA (reference sequence). V lost 0 bases to trimming and J lost 1 base; unmatched junction nucleotides: 13. The CDR3 length is 18 residues.

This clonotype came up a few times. Here the CDR3 reads CASSPPGLTQYF. For the CDR3, the DNA is TGTGCCAGCTCACCACCAGGGTTGACCCAGTACTTC. The chain links TRBV18 to TRBJ2-5; D call uncertain. With 0 bases removed from V and 7 bases from J, the gap between germline ends came to 6 bases. This CDR3 is built from 12 residues. The V gene's germline CDR1 is KGHSH and CDR2 LQKENI.

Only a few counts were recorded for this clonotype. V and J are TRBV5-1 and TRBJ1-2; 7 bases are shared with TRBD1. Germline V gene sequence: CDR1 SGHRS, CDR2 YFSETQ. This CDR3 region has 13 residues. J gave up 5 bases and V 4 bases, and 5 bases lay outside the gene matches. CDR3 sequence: CASSMRDSYGYTF. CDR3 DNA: TGCGCCAGCAGCATGAGGGACAGTTATGGCTACACCTTC.

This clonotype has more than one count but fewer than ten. CDR3 residues: CASSPLQGASYTF. The CDR3 DNA reads as TGTGCCAGCAGTCCACTACAGGGGGCCAGCTACACCTTC. The chain uses TRBV12-3 or TRBV12-4 and TRBJ1-2, with 9 bases fitting TRBD1. This CDR3 has 13 residues. V gave up 5 bases and J gave up 9 bases; unmatched junction bases: 7.

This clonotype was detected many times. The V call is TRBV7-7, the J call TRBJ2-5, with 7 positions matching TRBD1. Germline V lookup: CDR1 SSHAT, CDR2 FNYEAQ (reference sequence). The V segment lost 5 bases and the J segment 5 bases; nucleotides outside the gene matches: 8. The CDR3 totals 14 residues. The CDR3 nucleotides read TGTGCCAGCAGCACACAAGAGGGGGCCGAGACCCAGTACTTC. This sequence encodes CASSTQEGAETQYF.

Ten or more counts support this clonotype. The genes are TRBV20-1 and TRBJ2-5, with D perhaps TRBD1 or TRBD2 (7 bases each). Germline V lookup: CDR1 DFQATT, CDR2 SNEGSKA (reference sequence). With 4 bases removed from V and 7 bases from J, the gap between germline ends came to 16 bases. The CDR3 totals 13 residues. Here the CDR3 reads CSAIQGGKMTQYF. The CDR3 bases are TGCAGTGCTATCCAGGGGGGGAAGATGACCCAGTACTTC.

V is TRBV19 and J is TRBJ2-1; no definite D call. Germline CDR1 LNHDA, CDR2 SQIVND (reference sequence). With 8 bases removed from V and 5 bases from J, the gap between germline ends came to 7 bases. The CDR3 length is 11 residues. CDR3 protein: CASDRNNEQFF. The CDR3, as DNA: TGTGCCAGTGACCGGAACAATGAGCAGTTCTTC.

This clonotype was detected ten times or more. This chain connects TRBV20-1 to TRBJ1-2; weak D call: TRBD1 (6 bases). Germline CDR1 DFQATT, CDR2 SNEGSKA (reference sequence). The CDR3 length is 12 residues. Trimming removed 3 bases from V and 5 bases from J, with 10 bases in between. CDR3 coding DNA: TGCAGTGCTAGGGACAGTCCTTATGGCTACACCTTC. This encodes CSARDSPYGYTF.

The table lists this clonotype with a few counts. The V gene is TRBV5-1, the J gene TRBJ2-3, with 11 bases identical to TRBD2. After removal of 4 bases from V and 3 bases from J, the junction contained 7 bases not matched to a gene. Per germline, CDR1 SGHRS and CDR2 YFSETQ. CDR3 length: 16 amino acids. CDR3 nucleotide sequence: TGCGCCAGCAGCCACACCCTAGCGGGGGGTACAGATACGCAGTATTTT. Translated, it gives CASSHTLAGGTDTQYF.

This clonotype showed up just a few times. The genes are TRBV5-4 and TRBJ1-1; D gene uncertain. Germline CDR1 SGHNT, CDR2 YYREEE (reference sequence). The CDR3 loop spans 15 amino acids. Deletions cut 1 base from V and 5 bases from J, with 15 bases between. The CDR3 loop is CASSLSPSPGTEAFF. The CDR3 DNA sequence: TGTGCCAGCAGCTTGAGCCCCTCTCCTGGTACTGAAGCTTTCTTT.

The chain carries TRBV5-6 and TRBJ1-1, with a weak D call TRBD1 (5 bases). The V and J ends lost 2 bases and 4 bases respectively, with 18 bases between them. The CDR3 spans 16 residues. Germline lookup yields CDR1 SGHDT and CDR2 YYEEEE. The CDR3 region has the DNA TGTGCCAGCAGCTTAGCTCCGGGACCCTGGGGCACTGAAGCTTTCTTT. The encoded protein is CASSLAPGPWGTEAFF. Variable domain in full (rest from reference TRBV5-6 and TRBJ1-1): DAGVTQSPTHLIKTRGQQVTLRCSPKSGHDTVSWYQQALGQGPQFIFQYYEEEERQRGNFPDRFSGHQFPNYSSELNVNALLLGDSALYLCASSLAPGPWGTEAFFGQGTRLTVV.

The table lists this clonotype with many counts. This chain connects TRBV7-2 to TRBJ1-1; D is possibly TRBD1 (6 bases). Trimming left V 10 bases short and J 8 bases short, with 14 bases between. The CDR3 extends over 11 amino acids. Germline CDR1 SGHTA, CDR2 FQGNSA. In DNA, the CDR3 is TGTGCCATCAAAAGGACAGCGGAAGCTTTCTTT. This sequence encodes CAIKRTAEAFF.

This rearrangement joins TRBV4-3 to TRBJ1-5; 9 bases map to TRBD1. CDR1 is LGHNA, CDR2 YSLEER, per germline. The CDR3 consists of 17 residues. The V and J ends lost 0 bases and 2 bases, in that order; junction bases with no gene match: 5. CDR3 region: CASSQDRTGAGNQPQHF. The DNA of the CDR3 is TGCGCCAGCAGCCAAGATCGGACAGGGGCGGGCAATCAGCCCCAGCATTTT.

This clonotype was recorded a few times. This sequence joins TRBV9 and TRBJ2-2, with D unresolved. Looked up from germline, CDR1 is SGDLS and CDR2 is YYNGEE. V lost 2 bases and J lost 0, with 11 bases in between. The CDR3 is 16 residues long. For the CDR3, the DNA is TGTGCCAGCAGCGTCGCTAGAACTGCGAACACCGGGGAGCTGTTTTTT. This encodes CASSVARTANTGELFF.

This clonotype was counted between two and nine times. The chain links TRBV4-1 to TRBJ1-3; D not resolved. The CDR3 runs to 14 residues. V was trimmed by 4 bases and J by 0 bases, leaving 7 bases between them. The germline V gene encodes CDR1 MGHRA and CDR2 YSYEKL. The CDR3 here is CASSPRSSGNTIYF. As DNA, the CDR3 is TGCGCCAGCAGCCCGAGGAGCTCTGGAAACACCATATATTTT.

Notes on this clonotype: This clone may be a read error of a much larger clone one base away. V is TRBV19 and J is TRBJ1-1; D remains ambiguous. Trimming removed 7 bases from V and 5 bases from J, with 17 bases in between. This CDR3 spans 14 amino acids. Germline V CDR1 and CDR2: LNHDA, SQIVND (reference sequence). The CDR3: CASKRGLGRTEAFF. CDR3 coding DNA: TGTGCCAGTAAGAGAGGCTTAGGGAGGACTGAAGCTTTCTTT.

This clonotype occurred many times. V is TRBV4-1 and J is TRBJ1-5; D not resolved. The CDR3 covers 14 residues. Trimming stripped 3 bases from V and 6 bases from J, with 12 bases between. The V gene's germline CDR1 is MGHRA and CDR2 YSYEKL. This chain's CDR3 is CASSQRIGGQPQHF. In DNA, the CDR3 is TGCGCCAGCAGCCAGAGAATAGGTGGTCAGCCCCAGCATTTT.

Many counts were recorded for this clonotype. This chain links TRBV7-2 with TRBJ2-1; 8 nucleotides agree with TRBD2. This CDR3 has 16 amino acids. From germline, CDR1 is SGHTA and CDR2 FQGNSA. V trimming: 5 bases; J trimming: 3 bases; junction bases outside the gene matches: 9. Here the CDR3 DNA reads TGTGCCAGCAGCCTCCGTATGGCGGGGGGCTACAATGAGCAGTTCTTC. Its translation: CASSLRMAGGYNEQFF.

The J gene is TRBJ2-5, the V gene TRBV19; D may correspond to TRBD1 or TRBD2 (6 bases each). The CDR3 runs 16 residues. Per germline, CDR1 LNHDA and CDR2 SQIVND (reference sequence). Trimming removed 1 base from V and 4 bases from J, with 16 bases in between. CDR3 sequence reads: CASSIASQGLGETQYF. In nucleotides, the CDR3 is TGTGCCAGTAGTATAGCGTCACAGGGACTGGGAGAGACCCAGTACTTC. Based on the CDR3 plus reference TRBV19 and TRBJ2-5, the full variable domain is DGGITQSPKYLFRKEGQNVTLSCEQNLNHDAMYWYRQDPGQGLRLIYYSQIVNDFQKGDIAEGYSVSREKKESFPLTVTSAQKNPTAFYLCASSIASQGLGETQYFGPGTRLLVL.

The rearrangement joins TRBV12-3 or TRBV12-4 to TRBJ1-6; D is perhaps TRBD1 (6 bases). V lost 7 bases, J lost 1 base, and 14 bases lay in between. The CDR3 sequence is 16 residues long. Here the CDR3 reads CASTYRVLSYNSPLHF. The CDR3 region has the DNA TGTGCCAGCACCTACAGGGTATTGTCCTATAATTCACCCCTCCACTTT.

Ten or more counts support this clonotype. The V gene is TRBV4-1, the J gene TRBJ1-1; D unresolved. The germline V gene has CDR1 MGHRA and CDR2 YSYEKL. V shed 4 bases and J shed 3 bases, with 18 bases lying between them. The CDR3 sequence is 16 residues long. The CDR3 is CASSPEARSSDTEAFF. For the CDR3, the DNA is TGCGCCAGCAGCCCGGAGGCGCGTTCTTCAGACACTGAAGCTTTCTTT.

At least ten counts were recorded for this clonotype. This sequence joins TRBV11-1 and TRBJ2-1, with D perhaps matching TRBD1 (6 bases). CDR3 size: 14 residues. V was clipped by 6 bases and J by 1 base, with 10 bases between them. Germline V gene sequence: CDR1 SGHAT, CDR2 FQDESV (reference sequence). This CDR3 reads CASSGGLSYNEQFF. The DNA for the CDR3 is TGTGCCAGCAGTGGGGGCTTATCCTACAATGAGCAGTTCTTC.

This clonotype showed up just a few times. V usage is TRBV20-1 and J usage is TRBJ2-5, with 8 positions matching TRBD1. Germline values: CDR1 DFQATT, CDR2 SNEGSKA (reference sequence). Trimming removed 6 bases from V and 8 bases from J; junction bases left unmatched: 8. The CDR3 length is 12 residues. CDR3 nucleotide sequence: TGCAGTGCCAATACAGGGGGGCGAACCCAGTACTTC. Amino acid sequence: CSANTGGRTQYF.